The 29 T cell receptor beta chains listed next were all sequenced from one sample in a study of long-term antiretroviral therapy in people with HIV. It was version v3.0 of the immunoSEQ assay that was run at survey level. The method was immunoSEQ multiplex PCR; TCRdb's version includes in-frame clones alone and lacks a portion of them. The data contain roughly 17,000 clones, around 77% of them singletons. Sequences were derived from unsorted PBMCs, sampled 2.3 years after starting antiretroviral therapy. These TCRs come from a woman aged 40 to 50 with HIV.

This rearrangement joins TRBV6-5 to TRBJ1-5; D not certain. CDR3 length: 13 residues. Between the trimmed V and J ends, which lost 1 base and 3 bases, there was a span of 4 bases. Germline lookup yields CDR1 MNHEY and CDR2 SVGAGI. CDR3: CASSYYDNQPQHF. Here the CDR3 DNA reads TGTGCCAGCAGTTACTACGACAATCAGCCCCAGCATTTT.

This chain links TRBV27 with TRBJ2-7; no firm D call. The CDR3 is 12 amino acids. The germline gives CDR1 MNHEY, CDR2 SMNVEV (reference sequence). V was clipped by 5 bases and J by 2 bases, with 7 bases between them. CDR3 coding DNA: TGTGCCAGCAGTCCGGGCGCCTACGAGCAGTACTTC. The encoded protein is CASSPGAYEQYF.

This clone was observed a few times. The rearrangement links TRBV5-4 to TRBJ1-2; D gene ambiguous. With 1 base removed from V and 8 bases from J, the gap between germline ends came to 9 bases. Germline CDR1 is SGHNT and CDR2 is YYREEE (reference sequence). This CDR3 region has 12 residues. CDR3 DNA sequence: TGTGCCAGCAGCTTGCATCAGCGGGGCTACACCTTC. Amino acid sequence: CASSLHQRGYTF.

The rearrangement links TRBV9 to TRBJ1-2; D gene unclear. CDR3 length: 15 amino acids. Trimming took off 0 bases at V and 3 bases at J, with 12 bases between the two ends. Germline lookup yields CDR1 SGDLS and CDR2 YYNGEE. The DNA for the CDR3 is TGTGCCAGCAGCGTAGTAGCAGGTTCGCACTATGGCTACACCTTC. It codes for CASSVVAGSHYGYTF.

This chain joins TRBV5-1 and TRBJ2-1; tentative D call: TRBD1 (5 bases). Trimming took off 0 bases at V and 1 base at J, with 11 bases between the two ends. Germline V gives CDR1 SGHRS, CDR2 YFSETQ. This CDR3 is 16 amino acids long. Here the CDR3 DNA reads TGCGCCAGCAGCTTGGTGACAGATAGTTCCTACAATGAGCAGTTCTTC. Amino acids: CASSLVTDSSYNEQFF. Filled out from reference TRBV5-1 and TRBJ2-1, the complete variable domain reads KAGVTQTPRYLIKTRGQQVTLSCSPISGHRSVSWYQQTPGQGLQFLFEYFSETQRNKGNFPGRFSGRQFSNSRSEMNVSTLELGDSALYLCASSLVTDSSYNEQFFGPGTRLTVL.

CDR3 DNA sequence: TGTGCCAGCAGCTTGGAACAGGGCACAGATACGCAGTATTTT. Its translation: CASSLEQGTDTQYF. The chain is built from TRBV5-4 and TRBJ2-3, with D tentatively TRBD1 (5 bases). The CDR3 sequence is 14 residues long. V lost 0 bases to trimming and J lost 1 base, with 6 bases between them. CDR1 and CDR2 from the germline V gene are SGHNT and YYREEE (reference sequence).

The chain links TRBV27 to TRBJ2-1; 12 bases are shared with TRBD2. V shed 4 bases and J 8 bases; nucleotides not matched to a gene: 6. This CDR3 comprises 15 residues. From germline, CDR1 is MNHEY and CDR2 SMNVEV (reference sequence). The CDR3 bases are TGTGCCAGCAGTTCTCGGACTAGCGGGGTAGATGAGCAGTTCTTC. Its translation is CASSSRTSGVDEQFF.

This chain links TRBV19 with TRBJ1-1; unclear D gene. The germline V gene has CDR1 LNHDA and CDR2 SQIVND (reference sequence). This CDR3 is 15 amino acids long. V dropped 5 bases and J dropped 3 bases, with 16 bases sitting between them. The chain's CDR3 is CASSPWTGGHTEAFF. CDR3 DNA sequence: TGTGCCAGTAGTCCATGGACGGGAGGGCACACTGAAGCTTTCTTT.

This chain connects TRBV5-6 to TRBJ2-7; perhaps TRBD2 as D (7 bases). CDR3 length: 17 amino acids. The germline V and J ends were trimmed by 4 bases and 1 base, with 21 bases remaining between them. Germline-derived CDR1 and CDR2 are SGHDT and YYEEEE. CDR3 nucleotide sequence: TGTGCCAGCAGCCCCGTGCGGGCGGGGGCCCTATCCTACGAGCAGTACTTC. Protein: CASSPVRAGALSYEQYF. The variable domain in full, completed from reference TRBV5-6 and TRBJ2-7, reads DAGVTQSPTHLIKTRGQQVTLRCSPKSGHDTVSWYQQALGQGPQFIFQYYEEEERQRGNFPDRFSGHQFPNYSSELNVNALLLGDSALYLCASSPVRAGALSYEQYFGPGTRLTVT.

J is TRBJ2-7 and V is TRBV5-5, with TRBD1 matching 7 bases. J gave up 4 bases and V 5 bases, and 12 bases lay outside the gene matches. This CDR3 is built from 15 residues. Germline-derived CDR1 and CDR2 are SGHKS and YYEKEE (reference sequence). CDR3 bases: TGTGCCAGCAGTCGTGGTGGGGACAGTGTGTACGAGCAGTACTTC. Protein sequence: CASSRGGDSVYEQYF.

The chain carries TRBV2 and TRBJ2-7; 10 positions match TRBD1. Looked up from germline, CDR1 is SNHLY and CDR2 is FYNNEI. V shed 4 bases, J shed 3 bases, and the junction held 6 bases outside the gene matches. This CDR3 comprises 15 residues. The CDR3 region has the DNA TGTGCCAGCAGTGTATCCGGGACAGGGGTCTACGAGCAGTACTTC. It encodes CASSVSGTGVYEQYF. Using reference TRBV2 and TRBJ2-7 for the parts outside the CDR3, the full variable domain is EPEVTQTPSHQVTQMGQEVILRCVPISNHLYFYWYRQILGQKVEFLVSFYNNEISEKSEIFDDQFSVERPDGSNFTLKIRSTKLEDSAMYFCASSVSGTGVYEQYFGPGTRLTVT.

The V and J genes are TRBV4-1 and TRBJ2-6; unclear D gene. The CDR3 totals 18 residues. In germline, CDR1 is MGHRA, CDR2 YSYEKL. Trimming removed 2 bases from V and 0 bases from J, with 14 bases in between. DNA for the CDR3: TGCGCCAGCAGCCAATTAGATATGGGTCTCTCTGGGGCCAACGTCCTGACTTTC. Protein sequence: CASSQLDMGLSGANVLTF.

This chain links TRBV29-1 with TRBJ1-2; 7 bases fit TRBD1. V lost 1 base to trimming and J lost 4 bases; unmatched junction nucleotides: 9. The CDR3 has 15 amino acids. Germline V gene sequence: CDR1 SQVTM, CDR2 ANQGSEA. CDR3 in amino acids: CSVEGGQGGSYGYTF. As DNA, the CDR3 is TGCAGCGTTGAAGGGGGTCAGGGGGGATCCTATGGCTACACCTTC.

The rearrangement joins TRBV9 to TRBJ1-4; D might be TRBD1 (5 bases). Trimming took 0 bases from V and 5 from J, leaving 11 bases between them. The CDR3 runs to 15 residues. Germline V gene sequence: CDR1 SGDLS, CDR2 YYNGEE. In nucleotides, the CDR3 is TGTGCCAGCAGCGTAGGAGGGGTCCCGAATGAAAAACTGTTTTTT. It encodes CASSVGGVPNEKLFF.

The gene calls are TRBV5-6 and TRBJ2-3, with D possibly TRBD2 on 6 matching bases. The V end lost 0 bases, the J end lost 1 base, and 9 bases lay between the germline ends. CDR3 length: 15 residues. Looked up from germline, CDR1 is SGHDT and CDR2 is YYEEEE. The CDR3 reads CASSLAGAGTDTQYF. In DNA, the CDR3 is TGTGCCAGCAGCTTGGCGGGAGCGGGCACAGATACGCAGTATTTT.

The gene calls are TRBV7-2 and TRBJ1-2, with D perhaps matching TRBD1 (6 bases). The CDR3 is 14 amino acids. In germline, CDR1 is SGHTA, CDR2 FQGNSA. Trimming removed 1 base from V and 4 bases from J, with 10 bases in between. CDR3 in DNA: TGTGCCAGCAGCTTAGGGCAGGGGAGCTATGGCTACACCTTC. This codes for CASSLGQGSYGYTF.

This chain uses TRBV7-8 with TRBJ2-3; weak D call: TRBD2 (6 bases). The CDR3 totals 14 residues. Trimming shortened V by 7 bases and J by 2 bases, and 13 bases separated the two germline ends. The germline V gene encodes CDR1 SGHVS and CDR2 FQNEAQ. CDR3 loop: CASILAGYTDTQYF. CDR3 nucleotide sequence: TGTGCCAGCATCCTCGCGGGGTACACAGATACGCAGTATTTT.

The rearrangement joins TRBV10-3 to TRBJ2-5; TRBD2 matches at 11 bases. The CDR3 extends over 18 amino acids. Germline CDR1 and CDR2: ENHRY and SYGVKD. The V segment lost 0 bases and the J segment 9 bases; nucleotides outside the gene matches: 15. In DNA form, the CDR3 reads TGTGCCATCAGTGAGTCGGAACTAGCGGGAGATGGGGCAGGTGCCCAGTACTTC. It yields the protein CAISESELAGDGAGAQYF.

The rearrangement uses TRBV7-2 and TRBJ1-1; possibly TRBD1 for D (5 bases). The CDR3 consists of 16 residues. Germline lookup yields CDR1 SGHTA and CDR2 FQGNSA. Trimming removed 5 bases from V and 0 bases from J, with 16 bases in between. The CDR3, as DNA: TGTGCCAGCAGCCCCTCGAGTGGGGCGTTGAACACTGAAGCTTTCTTT. Protein sequence: CASSPSSGALNTEAFF.

This clone appeared a few times. The chain carries TRBV28 and TRBJ2-7; D unresolved. Germline lookup yields CDR1 MDHEN and CDR2 SYDVKM. With 5 bases removed from V and 10 bases from J, the gap between germline ends came to 12 bases. The CDR3 is 11 amino acids. CDR3 sequence: CASSPQHRQYF. Here the CDR3 DNA reads TGTGCCAGCAGTCCCCAGCACCGTCAGTACTTC.

This chain joins TRBV11-3 and TRBJ2-5; the D call may be TRBD1 or TRBD2 (5 bases each). Germline CDR1 and CDR2: SGHNT and YENEEA. The CDR3 spans 16 residues. With 3 bases removed from V and 4 bases from J, the gap between germline ends came to 18 bases. The CDR3 region is CASSFRAQVGRETQYF. The CDR3 DNA reads TGTGCCAGCAGCTTCCGGGCACAGGTGGGACGAGAGACCCAGTACTTC.

This chain links TRBV30 with TRBJ2-7, with D possibly being TRBD2 (6 bases). The CDR3 totals 13 residues. The germline V gene has CDR1 GTSNPN and CDR2 SVGIG (reference sequence). Between the trimmed V and J ends, which lost 0 bases and 6 bases, there was a span of 12 bases. Here the CDR3 reads CAWSVYGGGEQYF. In DNA form, the CDR3 reads TGTGCCTGGAGTGTATACGGGGGAGGCGAGCAGTACTTC.

This clone was observed a handful of times. This rearrangement joins TRBV2 to TRBJ1-2; D is ambiguous. This CDR3 has 12 residues. In germline, CDR1 is SNHLY, CDR2 FYNNEI. The V end lost 9 bases, the J end lost 4 bases, and 12 bases lay between the germline ends. The CDR3 DNA reads as TGTGCCAGTCAGACGGTCTCCTATGGCTACACCTTC. Translation gives CASQTVSYGYTF.

The rearrangement links TRBV19 to TRBJ1-5, with no clear D. Trimming took off 8 bases at V and 0 bases at J, with 5 bases between the two ends. CDR1 and CDR2 (germline): LNHDA, SQIVND (reference sequence). The CDR3 length is 12 residues. The CDR3 protein is CASRDSNQPQHF. The DNA of the CDR3 is TGTGCCAGTCGGGATAGCAATCAGCCCCAGCATTTT.

The CDR3 here is CSVGQGREQYF. CDR3 sequence (DNA): TGCAGCGTTGGACAGGGACGAGAGCAGTACTTC. V gene TRBV29-1 combines with J gene TRBJ2-7; 7 bases agree with TRBD1. CDR1 and CDR2 from the germline V gene are SQVTM and ANQGSEA. V dropped 4 bases and J dropped 7; count of bases not matched to a gene: 4. This CDR3 comprises 11 residues.

The count of this clone is one. CDR3 coding DNA: TGTGCCAGCAACGAAGGGGGACAATCAGACTACGAGCAGTACTTC. It encodes CASNEGGQSDYEQYF. The gene calls are TRBV5-4 and TRBJ2-7; possible D gene TRBD1, 6 bases. CDR3 length: 15 amino acids. Germline CDR1 is SGHNT and CDR2 is YYREEE (reference sequence). The ends were cut back, 6 bases at V and 3 bases at J, with 19 bases in the middle.

This chain joins TRBV9 and TRBJ2-2, with TRBD1 matching 7 bases. This CDR3 comprises 14 residues. V shed 3 bases, J shed 8 bases, and the junction held 7 bases outside the gene matches. Germline lookup yields CDR1 SGDLS and CDR2 YYNGEE. CDR3 DNA sequence: TGTGCCAGCAGCGGAACGACAGGGAAGGGGGAGCTGTTTTTT. Its translation: CASSGTTGKGELFF.

The rearrangement links TRBV7-9 to TRBJ2-2, with 7 bases lining up with TRBD1. J was trimmed by 0 bases and V by 1 base; bases with no gene match: 11. CDR1 is SEHNR and CDR2 is FQNEAQ in the germline V gene (reference sequence). The length of the CDR3 is 19 residues. CDR3 sequence (DNA): TGTGCCAGCAGCTTAGTGTCTGCAGCGACAGGGTCGAACACCGGGGAGCTGTTTTTT. It encodes CASSLVSAATGSNTGELFF.

The V call is TRBV5-1, the J call TRBJ1-1; 9 nucleotides line up with TRBD1. V dropped 0 bases and J dropped 7; count of bases not matched to a gene: 1. The CDR3 covers 13 residues. Germline V CDR1 and CDR2: SGHRS, YFSETQ. CDR3 residues: CASSLDRGREAFF. As DNA, the CDR3 is TGCGCCAGCAGCTTGGACAGGGGGCGTGAAGCTTTCTTT.